This T cell receptor beta chain was documented in a study of T cells in Graves' hyperthyroidism and ophthalmopathy. Active moderate-to-severe ophthalmopathy, Clinical Activity Score at least 3, NOSPECS at least 4, under 3 months' duration. Amplification of TCR beta CDR3 regions was performed using RNA transcripts as template. A set of HTBI primers served as the primers for a first-round RT-PCR of the TCR CDR3. Each CDR3 protein gets one entry after TCRdb re-called the multiplex PCR reads with MiXCR. The data contain about 250,000 distinct CDR3 sequences, about 24% of them singletons. V was clipped by 6 bases and J by 1 base, with 9 bases between them. Germline-derived CDR1 and CDR2 are MDHEN and SYDVKM. The CDR3 contains 13 residues.

This clonotype originated in a woman in her thirties or forties with Graves' ophthalmopathy. The chain is built from TRBV28 and TRBJ1-1; no definite D call. Sequencing used blood. DNA for the CDR3: TGTGCCAGCAGACCCCCCCGGAACACTGAAGCTTTCTTT. It translates to CASRPPRNTEAFF.